These 18 T cell receptor beta chains came from one sample sequenced in a study of blood T cell repertoires in COVID-19 (dated by TCRdb to 2018 to 2021). The protocol used for the library was the immunoSEQ multiplex PCR assay. The table comes from immuneACCESS by way of TCRdb, which keeps in-frame sequences with V and J called. Part of the clones is missing from these tables; in studies checked, under half for an unresolved V gene and the rest for unknown reasons. Across this sample there are 200,000 to 300,000 clones, with 75% to 85% seen only once. In total, the top ten clones hold 7.5% of the sample. Sequenced input: peripheral blood. These receptors were taken from a woman older than 75 with COVID-19, enrolled during active disease.

This clone appeared a single time. The J gene is TRBJ1-2, the V gene TRBV2; 7 nucleotides agree with TRBD1. The CDR3 is 14 residues long. Germline V gives CDR1 SNHLY, CDR2 FYNNEI. V was clipped by 6 bases and J by 5 bases; unmatched bases: 9. The CDR3 region has the DNA TGTGCCAGCAGGGCAACCGGGACAGTTTATGGCTACACCTTC. Its translation is CASRATGTVYGYTF.

This chain joins TRBV7-9 and TRBJ1-1, with a tentative D call TRBD1 (5 bases). V was trimmed by 1 base and J by 4 bases, leaving 19 bases between them. The CDR3 has 17 amino acids. CDR1 is SEHNR, CDR2 FQNEAQ, per germline (reference sequence). The CDR3 DNA is TGTGCCAGCAGCTTAGGGCAGGGCGCCCTAATGGGCACTGAAGCTTTCTTT. Its protein is CASSLGQGALMGTEAFF.

This clone was recorded once. The V call is TRBV27, the J call TRBJ2-5; tentative D call: TRBD1 (6 bases). Trimming stripped 3 bases from V and 5 bases from J, with 10 bases between. This CDR3 contains 13 residues. Germline-derived CDR1 and CDR2 are MNHEY and SMNVEV (reference sequence). CDR3 DNA sequence: TGTGCCAGCAGTTTCCAGGGGCGTGAGACCCAGTACTTC. Encoded protein: CASSFQGRETQYF.

The count of this clone is one. The chain is built from TRBV28 and TRBJ1-2, with a weak D call TRBD1 (5 bases). This CDR3 is 14 amino acids long. The V gene's germline CDR1 is MDHEN and CDR2 SYDVKM. The V gene lost 3 bases and the J gene lost 2 bases, with 10 bases spanning the gap. CDR3 protein: CASSFVPGNYGYTF. CDR3 nucleotide sequence: TGTGCCAGCAGTTTCGTCCCAGGGAACTATGGCTACACCTTC.

The rearrangement uses TRBV7-3 and TRBJ2-6; no reliable D call. Trimming took off 5 bases at V and 2 bases at J, with 4 bases between the two ends. Germline V gene sequence: CDR1 SGHTA, CDR2 FQGTGA. This CDR3 contains 13 residues. The CDR3 is CASSKPGANVLTF. DNA for the CDR3: TGTGCCAGCAGCAAGCCTGGGGCCAACGTCCTGACTTTC.

The rearrangement uses TRBV2 and TRBJ1-2; D is unresolved. CDR1 and CDR2 (germline): SNHLY, FYNNEI. The CDR3 runs to 12 residues. V was trimmed by 7 bases and J by 5 bases, leaving 11 bases between them. The CDR3 loop reads CASTWQTYGYTF. The CDR3 coding sequence is TGTGCCAGCACCTGGCAGACATATGGCTACACCTTC.

V gene TRBV7-2 combines with J gene TRBJ2-5, with 10 positions matching TRBD2. The V gene end was trimmed by 1 base and the J gene end by 2 bases; junction bases not matched to a gene: 10. There are 18 residues in the CDR3. Germline V gene data show CDR1 as SGHTA and CDR2 as FQGNSA. The CDR3 here is CASSLGARTSGRQETQYF. The CDR3, as DNA: TGTGCCAGCAGCTTAGGGGCAAGGACTAGCGGCAGACAAGAGACCCAGTACTTC.

The chain joins TRBV4-2 to TRBJ1-5; TRBD1 is a possible D gene (6 bases). This CDR3 has 16 residues. In germline, CDR1 is LGHNA, CDR2 YNFKEQ. V dropped 3 bases and J dropped 6 bases, with 18 bases sitting between them. CDR3 sequence: CASSQKWGGQAQPQHF. The CDR3 DNA reads TGTGCCAGCAGCCAGAAGTGGGGGGGCCAGGCTCAGCCCCAGCATTTT.

This clone has only a few counts. The rearrangement links TRBV6-5 to TRBJ1-6, with TRBD1 matching 9 bases. The length of the CDR3 is 14 residues. Germline CDR1 reads MNHEY; CDR2 reads SVGAGI. The V and J ends lost 6 bases and 10 bases, in that order; junction bases with no gene match: 7. In DNA, the CDR3 is TGTGCCAGCAGCCTCGGACAGGGGAAATCACCCCTCCACTTT. It translates to CASSLGQGKSPLHF.

V and J are TRBV4-3 and TRBJ1-2; TRBD1 is a possible D gene (5 bases). Looked up from germline, CDR1 is LGHNA and CDR2 is YSLEER. The V end lost 1 base, the J end lost 0 bases, and 9 bases lay between the germline ends. This CDR3 is 15 amino acids long. In DNA form, the CDR3 reads TGCGCCAGCAGCCAAGTGGGGCCTTCTAACTATGGCTACACCTTC. It encodes CASSQVGPSNYGYTF.

The chain has TRBV6-5 and TRBJ1-4; tentative D call: TRBD1 (6 bases). The CDR3 is 14 residues long. Trimming pared 6 bases from V and 8 bases from J, leaving 16 bases between. Germline loops: CDR1 MNHEY, CDR2 SVGAGI. CDR3 bases: TGTGCCAGCAGCCCGAGGCAGGGGAGCGAAAAACTGTTTTTT. Residues: CASSPRQGSEKLFF.

The V gene is TRBV5-1, the J gene TRBJ2-1, with 7 bases matching TRBD2. V shed 2 bases, J shed 7 bases, and the junction held 9 bases outside the gene matches. The CDR3 runs to 15 residues. In germline, CDR1 is SGHRS, CDR2 YFSETQ. DNA for the CDR3: TGCGCCAGCAGCTTCCCATCTAGCGGCCTGAATGAGCAGTTCTTC. This sequence encodes CASSFPSSGLNEQFF.

The chain carries TRBV5-1 and TRBJ1-1; TRBD1 agrees at 10 bases. Germline V CDR1 and CDR2: SGHRS, YFSETQ. The V segment lost 3 bases and the J segment 1 base; nucleotides outside the gene matches: 9. The CDR3 runs to 17 residues. The DNA for the CDR3 is TGCGCCAGCAGCTCATCGGGACAGGGGTTGAGGAACACTGAAGCTTTCTTT. Translating gives CASSSSGQGLRNTEAFF.

The rearrangement links TRBV28 to TRBJ1-4; weak D call: TRBD1 (6 bases). Germline V gene lookup returns CDR1 MDHEN and CDR2 SYDVKM. The CDR3 is 14 amino acids. Trimming took off 2 bases at V and 8 bases at J, with 12 bases between the two ends. The CDR3: CASSLEGGEEKLFF. The DNA for the CDR3 is TGTGCCAGCAGTTTAGAAGGGGGAGAAGAAAAACTGTTTTTT.

This clone was detected a few times. The gene calls are TRBV27 and TRBJ2-7, with D unclear. V lost 1 base, J lost 1 base, and 5 bases lay in between. Per the germline V gene, CDR1 is MNHEY and CDR2 is SMNVEV (reference sequence). The CDR3 runs 13 residues. Here the CDR3 DNA reads TGTGCCAGCAGTTTATTTCATTCCTACGAGCAGTACTTC. It specifies CASSLFHSYEQYF.

This chain joins TRBV30 and TRBJ1-1; D is perhaps TRBD1 (5 bases). The CDR3 extends over 12 amino acids. Germline V gives CDR1 GTSNPN, CDR2 SVGIG (reference sequence). V lost 5 bases to trimming and J lost 9 bases, with 16 bases between them. CDR3 coding DNA: TGTGCCTGGGGGTCAGACAGTCTTCAAGCTTTCTTT. Encoded protein: CAWGSDSLQAFF.

The chain carries TRBV7-3 and TRBJ2-2; a weak D match, TRBD2 (6 bases). The V gene lost 2 bases and the J gene lost 0 bases, with 10 bases spanning the gap. The CDR3 has 16 residues. The germline V gene has CDR1 SGHTA and CDR2 FQGTGA. CDR3 region: CASSLVTSSNTGELFF. The CDR3 DNA reads TGTGCCAGCAGCTTAGTGACTAGTTCGAACACCGGGGAGCTGTTTTTT.

The chain combines TRBV6-6 with TRBJ1-4, with TRBD1 as a possible D gene (6 bases). With 5 bases removed from V and 8 bases from J, the gap between germline ends came to 18 bases. This CDR3 spans 15 amino acids. Per germline, CDR1 MNHNY and CDR2 SVGAGI (reference sequence). This CDR3 reads CASSVPRDTKEKLFF. The DNA of the CDR3 is TGTGCCAGCAGTGTCCCCCGGGACACAAAGGAAAAACTGTTTTTT.